This entry lists 3 T cell receptor beta chains sequenced from one sample in a study of control samples from healthy donors and cancer patients (TCRdb year 2020). Receptor libraries were prepared by the immunoSEQ multiplex PCR assay. Drawn from immuneACCESS, this table holds only the in-frame rearrangements with V and J called that TCRdb kept. Clones are partly lost; checked studies trace under half to an unresolved V gene and leave the rest unexplained. The sample table records 170,000 or so clones; 80% to 95% of these occur just once. The ten largest clones capture around 2% of the sample. The sample comprised blood. Receptor source: a woman between 40 and 55 years old in good health.

V and J are TRBV4-1 and TRBJ1-5; D unresolved. Germline assignment: CDR1 MGHRA and CDR2 YSYEKL. The CDR3 has 17 amino acids. V lost 3 bases, J lost 0 bases, and 15 bases lay in between. Here the CDR3 reads CASSQDPRPTSNQPQHF. The CDR3 nucleotides read TGCGCCAGCAGCCAGGACCCGCGTCCTACTAGCAATCAGCCCCAGCATTTT.

This clone turned up a few times. This rearrangement joins TRBV2 to TRBJ1-5, with D possibly being TRBD1 (6 bases). CDR1 and CDR2 (germline): SNHLY, FYNNEI. V lost 4 bases to trimming and J lost 5 bases, with 9 bases between them. The length of the CDR3 is 13 residues. CDR3 coding DNA: TGTGCCAGCAGTGGGGGGGCTTATCAGCCCCAGCATTTT. This codes for CASSGGAYQPQHF.

Points on this clone: Relative to the germline gene, one junction end is altered; a read error may explain this. This sequence joins TRBV10-3 and TRBJ2-3; 9 bases map to TRBD2. Germline CDR1 and CDR2: ENHRY and SYGVKD. There are 17 residues in the CDR3. Written as DNA, the CDR3 is TGTGCCATCAGCGAGTACGGGACTAGCTTAAACACAGATACGCAGTATTTT. Translated: CAISEYGTSLNTDTQYF.